These 30 T cell receptor beta chains were all obtained from the same sample, sequenced in a study of response to subunit inactivated influenza vaccine (dated by TCRdb to about 2018). The method behind the library was RT-PCR. Sequencer: Illumina HiSeq 2500. Through fastp at Q25 and MiXCR, TCRdb rebuilt clones from the public reads, retaining in-frame beta chains. Each record represents a unique CDR3 protein, reported with the most common genes and DNA among its rows. Across this sample there are roughly 760,000 distinct CDR3 sequences, with roughly 20% seen only once. The ten largest clonotypes hold roughly 10% of the sample. The sample in question was PBMCs from blood, obtained 5 to 6 days after vaccination. These receptors were collected from a man aged 45-60 years who received an inactivated influenza vaccine. Donor details come from another sample of the same person, matched by shared clones.

This clonotype was recorded a few times. The chain employs TRBV20-1 and TRBJ1-2; D perhaps matches TRBD1 (6 bases). Deletions cut 3 bases from V and 0 bases from J, with 11 bases between. Germline CDR1 reads DFQATT; CDR2 reads SNEGSKA (reference sequence). The CDR3 runs 14 residues. CDR3 sequence (DNA): TGCAGTGCTAGTGTCTCAGGGGCTAACTATGGCTACACCTTC. It is translated as CSASVSGANYGYTF.

This clonotype came up a few times. The genes are TRBV25-1 and TRBJ2-1; D call uncertain. Looked up from germline, CDR1 is MGHDK and CDR2 is SYGVNS. The CDR3 loop spans 11 amino acids. Trimming left V 7 bases short and J 7 bases short, with 8 bases between. CDR3 in DNA: TGTGCCAGCAAAGACTTTAATGAGCAGTTCTTC. Translated: CASKDFNEQFF.

This clonotype was seen only a few times. The CDR3 DNA follows: TGTGCCAGCAGTTTACCAGTGACCGGGGAGCTGTTTTTT. It translates to CASSLPVTGELFF. The V call is TRBV12-3 or TRBV12-4, the J call TRBJ2-2; D uncertain. This CDR3 spans 13 amino acids. Trimming took 2 bases from V and 5 from J, leaving 6 bases between them.

In its sample, this clonotype was seen a few times. The chain joins TRBV11-2 to TRBJ2-1, with 7 bases lining up with TRBD2. From germline, CDR1 is SGHAT and CDR2 FQNNGV. This CDR3 comprises 18 residues. The V segment lost 1 base and the J segment 4 bases; nucleotides outside the gene matches: 13. CDR3 region: CASSLVSHGTTKYNEQFF. The DNA of the CDR3 is TGTGCCAGCAGCTTAGTTTCCCACGGGACTACCAAATACAATGAGCAGTTCTTC.

The J gene is TRBJ1-1, the V gene TRBV4-3; 7 nucleotides match TRBD1. V trimming: 2 bases; J trimming: 1 base; junction bases outside the gene matches: 10. In germline, CDR1 is LGHNA, CDR2 YSLEER. CDR3 length: 17 residues. The CDR3 protein is CASSQYSGRGANTEAFF. The CDR3 DNA follows: TGCGCCAGCAGCCAATATTCAGGCAGGGGGGCGAACACTGAAGCTTTCTTT.

Many counts were recorded for this clonotype. This sequence joins TRBV7-9 and TRBJ2-2, with D uncertain. V was pared by 7 bases and J by 6 bases, with 15 bases between. This CDR3 has 14 amino acids. Per the germline V gene, CDR1 is SEHNR and CDR2 is FQNEAQ (reference sequence). CDR3 bases: TGTGCCAGCAACCTCGGCGTCTCGTCCGGGGAGCTGTTTTTT. Translated, it gives CASNLGVSSGELFF.

There are many counts of this clonotype. The V gene is TRBV18, the J gene TRBJ2-7; 8 nucleotides align to TRBD1. The CDR3 totals 14 residues. Germline loops: CDR1 KGHSH, CDR2 LQKENI. J lost 6 bases, V lost 2 bases, and 6 bases had no gene match. The CDR3 loop reads CASSPGQGLSEQYF. CDR3 nucleotide sequence: TGTGCCAGCTCACCAGGACAGGGTCTGAGCGAGCAGTACTTC.

The table lists this clonotype with many counts. The genes are TRBV28 and TRBJ1-5; the D gene is possibly TRBD1 (5 bases). The CDR3 has 13 amino acids. Germline CDR1 reads MDHEN; CDR2 reads SYDVKM. Deletions cut 8 bases from V and 1 base from J, with 9 bases between. The CDR3: CASARDSNQPQHF. Here the CDR3 DNA reads TGTGCCAGCGCCCGGGACAGCAATCAGCCCCAGCATTTT.

This clonotype was counted a few times. V gene TRBV20-1 combines with J gene TRBJ2-7; D gene uncertain. The CDR3 length is 13 residues. In germline, CDR1 is DFQATT, CDR2 SNEGSKA (reference sequence). Trimming removed 0 bases at V and 2 bases at J, with 8 bases between. The CDR3 sequence: CSARDVQTYEQYF. CDR3 sequence (DNA): TGCAGTGCTAGAGATGTGCAGACCTACGAGCAGTACTTC.

This clonotype was found a few times. This chain links TRBV29-1 with TRBJ2-5; D gene unclear. The CDR3 runs to 13 residues. Trimming shortened V by 5 bases and J by 1 base, and 11 bases separated the two germline ends. Germline lookup yields CDR1 SQVTM and CDR2 ANQGSEA. As DNA, the CDR3 is TGCAGCGTTTCTAAGGGCTCCCAAGAGACCCAGTACTTC. This gives the protein CSVSKGSQETQYF. Complete variable domain (other parts from reference TRBV29-1 and TRBJ2-5): SAVISQKPSRDICQRGTSLTIQCQVDSQVTMMFWYRQQPGQSLTLIATANQGSEATYESGFVIDKFPISRPNLTFSTLTVSNMSPEDSSIYLCSVSKGSQETQYFGPGTRLLVL.

The chain links TRBV20-1 to TRBJ2-7; 10 nucleotides match TRBD2. This CDR3 comprises 12 residues. Trimming at V came to 5 bases and at J to 4 bases, leaving 2 bases not matched to a gene. Germline values: CDR1 DFQATT, CDR2 SNEGSKA (reference sequence). This chain's CDR3 is CSAGTSAYEQYF. CDR3 sequence (DNA): TGCAGTGCTGGGACTAGCGCTTACGAGCAGTACTTC.

The V gene is TRBV20-1, the J gene TRBJ2-3, with a tentative D call TRBD1 (5 bases). V gave up 6 bases and J gave up 2 bases, with 15 bases separating them. This CDR3 region has 14 residues. Germline values: CDR1 DFQATT, CDR2 SNEGSKA (reference sequence). The CDR3 DNA follows: TGCAGTGCAAGCAGGGCCTGGGACACAGATACGCAGTATTTT. Its protein is CSASRAWDTDTQYF.

V usage is TRBV29-1 and J usage is TRBJ1-2; 7 bases match TRBD1. Trimming took 7 bases from V and 8 from J; bases not matched to a gene: 7. From germline, CDR1 is SQVTM and CDR2 ANQGSEA. The CDR3 is 11 residues long. CDR3 nucleotide sequence: TGCAGCGAGAAGACAGGGAGCGGCTACACCTTC. Amino acids: CSEKTGSGYTF.

This sequence joins TRBV25-1 and TRBJ2-1, with 8 bases lining up with TRBD1. Trimming cost V 1 base and J 5 bases; bases outside gene matches: 7. Germline V CDR1 and CDR2: MGHDK, SYGVNS. The CDR3 has 16 residues. The CDR3 reads CASSESRRTGHNEQFF. For the CDR3, the DNA is TGTGCCAGCAGTGAATCGCGCCGGACAGGGCACAATGAGCAGTTCTTC.

This clonotype was picked up a small number of times. CDR3 amino acids: CASSGLTSGGPLETQYF. CDR3 coding DNA: TGTGCCAGCAGCGGGCTGACTAGCGGGGGACCCCTAGAGACCCAGTACTTC. This chain joins TRBV13 and TRBJ2-5; 12 bases map to TRBD2. The trim removed 5 bases at V and 4 bases at J, leaving 11 bases unmatched. In germline, CDR1 is PRHDT, CDR2 FYEKMQ (reference sequence). The CDR3 consists of 17 residues.

This clonotype has a count of ten or more. In DNA form, the CDR3 reads TGCGCCAGCAGCCAAGAACGCGGGACTAGAACTCGGCAGTTCTTC. Translation: CASSQERGTRTRQFF. The chain carries TRBV4-3 and TRBJ2-1, with 8 nucleotides matching TRBD2. Germline values: CDR1 LGHNA, CDR2 YSLEER. The CDR3 loop spans 15 amino acids. V trimming: 0 bases; J trimming: 12 bases; junction bases outside the gene matches: 10.

In its sample, this clonotype was seen a few times. The rearrangement uses TRBV28 and TRBJ1-2; a possible D gene is TRBD1 (5 bases). Trimming left V 3 bases short and J 4 bases short, with 12 bases between. Germline-derived CDR1 and CDR2 are MDHEN and SYDVKM. The CDR3 extends over 14 amino acids. CDR3 sequence (DNA): TGTGCCAGCAGTTTTTTTGACAGTAGCTATGGCTACACCTTC. Its protein is CASSFFDSSYGYTF.

In this sample, this clonotype turned up a few times. The V and J genes are TRBV23-1 and TRBJ2-7, with a weak D call TRBD1 (6 bases). TRBV23-1 is designated an ORF whose function remains uncertain. The CDR3 contains 17 residues. The V gene lost 2 bases and the J gene lost 0 bases, with 17 bases spanning the gap. CDR3 sequence reads: CASSQLLQDRSSYEQYF. The CDR3 region has the DNA TGCGCCAGCAGTCAACTACTCCAGGACAGAAGCTCCTACGAGCAGTACTTC.

This clonotype was seen more than once but under ten times. The chain uses TRBV6-5 and TRBJ2-3, with TRBD2 matching over 12 bases. The CDR3 runs to 17 residues. CDR1 and CDR2 (germline): MNHEY, SVGAGI. V dropped 3 bases and J dropped 6; count of bases not matched to a gene: 10. The CDR3: CASSYGIPGTSGDTQYF. CDR3 coding DNA: TGTGCCAGCAGTTATGGGATCCCCGGGACTAGCGGGGATACGCAGTATTTT.

This clonotype occurred many times. The V call is TRBV20-1, the J call TRBJ2-1; 8 positions match TRBD2. V lost 1 base and J lost 0; bases outside the gene matches: 8. The CDR3 runs 17 residues. Germline V gene lookup returns CDR1 DFQATT and CDR2 SNEGSKA (reference sequence). CDR3 in amino acids: CSARASSGSYSYNEQFF. Here the CDR3 DNA reads TGCAGTGCTAGAGCGTCCAGCGGGAGCTACTCCTACAATGAGCAGTTCTTC.

This chain joins TRBV29-1 and TRBJ2-4; perhaps TRBD1 as D (5 bases). Germline V lookup: CDR1 SQVTM, CDR2 ANQGSEA. This CDR3 is built from 13 residues. Between the trimmed V and J ends, which lost 6 bases and 0 bases, there was a span of 9 bases. The DNA of the CDR3 is TGCAGCGTGACAGAAATAGCCAAAAACATTCAGTACTTC. It codes for CSVTEIAKNIQYF.

This clonotype has just one count. The rearrangement uses TRBV7-2 and TRBJ2-7, with TRBD1 matching over 9 bases. The CDR3 totals 15 residues. Germline CDR1 and CDR2: SGHTA and FQGNSA. V lost 1 base and J lost 3; bases outside the gene matches: 4. The CDR3 DNA sequence: TGTGCCAGCAGCTTAGTGGGACAGGGTATCTACGAGCAGTACTTC. This sequence encodes CASSLVGQGIYEQYF.

V gene TRBV20-1 combines with J gene TRBJ2-5; maybe TRBD2 (6 bases). Germline V gene lookup returns CDR1 DFQATT and CDR2 SNEGSKA (reference sequence). CDR3 size: 16 residues. V lost 6 bases, J lost 5 bases, and 25 bases lay in between. The CDR3 loop is CSASRTEGGRSETQYF. The CDR3 nucleotides are TGCAGTGCCAGCCGGACGGAGGGAGGTAGATCTGAGACCCAGTACTTC.

The chain has TRBV10-3 and TRBJ2-7, with D uncertain. V was pared by 1 base and J by 4 bases, with 5 bases between. Germline loops: CDR1 ENHRY, CDR2 SYGVKD. This CDR3 has 12 amino acids. CDR3 loop: CAISELAYEQYF. The CDR3 nucleotides are TGTGCCATCAGTGAGTTAGCTTACGAGCAGTACTTC.

This sequence joins TRBV19 and TRBJ1-5; tentative D call: TRBD1 (5 bases). CDR1 LNHDA and CDR2 SQIVND come from the germline V gene (reference sequence). The CDR3 sequence is 17 residues long. The V end lost 6 bases, the J end lost 3 bases, and 21 bases lay between the germline ends. DNA of the CDR3: TGTGCCAGTAGGAATAAAGCCGGGACCCTTGACAATCAGCCCCAGCATTTT. Its protein is CASRNKAGTLDNQPQHF.

This clonotype was seen at least ten times. V usage is TRBV6-1 and J usage is TRBJ1-5; TRBD1 is a possible D gene (6 bases). This CDR3 is 15 amino acids long. Germline V CDR1 and CDR2: MNHNS, SASEGT. The germline V and J ends were trimmed by 6 bases and 4 bases, with 16 bases remaining between them. The CDR3 loop is CASSRSDSYNQPQHF. Written as DNA, the CDR3 is TGTGCCAGCAGCCGGTCGGACAGCTATAATCAGCCCCAGCATTTT.

CDR3 nucleotides: TGTGCCATCAGTCCATCCGGGACTACAAGCACAGATACGCAGTATTTT. Protein: CAISPSGTTSTDTQYF. The chain links TRBV10-3 to TRBJ2-3; 7 nucleotides align to TRBD2. Germline V gene lookup returns CDR1 ENHRY and CDR2 SYGVKD. This CDR3 comprises 16 residues. V gave up 5 bases and J gave up 0 bases; unmatched junction bases: 8.

The rearrangement joins TRBV7-9 to TRBJ2-7; no clear D gene. Germline CDR1 is SEHNR and CDR2 is FQNEAQ (reference sequence). V lost 5 bases, J lost 0 bases, and 14 bases lay in between. This CDR3 comprises 15 residues. The CDR3 sequence is CASSPSAAPSYEQYF. For the CDR3, the DNA is TGTGCCAGCAGCCCATCCGCCGCGCCCTCCTACGAGCAGTACTTC.

This clonotype showed up just a few times. The genes are TRBV20-1 and TRBJ2-3, with TRBD1 as a possible D gene (7 bases). Germline V gives CDR1 DFQATT, CDR2 SNEGSKA (reference sequence). Between the trimmed V and J ends, which lost 0 bases and 3 bases, there was a span of 22 bases. This CDR3 has 18 residues. Here the CDR3 DNA reads TGCAGTGCTAGAGATCAGGGGGGCGGCTTCTGGGGAACAGATACGCAGTATTTT. It is translated as CSARDQGGGFWGTDTQYF.

The chain uses TRBV5-1 and TRBJ1-2; possibly TRBD1 for D (6 bases). In germline, CDR1 is SGHRS, CDR2 YFSETQ. V dropped 8 bases and J dropped 4 bases, with 18 bases sitting between them. This CDR3 has 14 residues. The CDR3 protein is CASTTGSPFYGYTF. The CDR3 DNA reads as TGCGCCAGTACGACAGGTTCGCCATTCTATGGCTACACCTTC.